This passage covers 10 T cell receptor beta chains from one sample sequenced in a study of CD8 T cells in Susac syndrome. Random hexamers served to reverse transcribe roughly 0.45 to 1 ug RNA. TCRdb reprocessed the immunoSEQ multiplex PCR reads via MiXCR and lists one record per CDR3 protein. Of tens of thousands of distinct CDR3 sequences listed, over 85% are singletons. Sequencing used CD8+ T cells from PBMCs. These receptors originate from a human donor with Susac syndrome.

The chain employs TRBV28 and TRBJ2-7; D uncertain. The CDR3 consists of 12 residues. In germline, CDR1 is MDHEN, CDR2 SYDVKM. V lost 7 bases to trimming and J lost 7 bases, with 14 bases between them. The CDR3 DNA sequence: TGTGCCAGCAAATTCTTCGTGGGAGAGCAGTACTTC. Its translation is CASKFFVGEQYF.

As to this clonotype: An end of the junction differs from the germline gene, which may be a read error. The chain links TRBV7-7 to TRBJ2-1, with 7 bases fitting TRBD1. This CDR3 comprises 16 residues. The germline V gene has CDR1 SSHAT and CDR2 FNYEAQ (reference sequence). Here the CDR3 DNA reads TGTGCTAGCAGCCCGGGGACAGTCCCACCGTACAATGAGCAGTTCTTC. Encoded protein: CASSPGTVPPYNEQFF.

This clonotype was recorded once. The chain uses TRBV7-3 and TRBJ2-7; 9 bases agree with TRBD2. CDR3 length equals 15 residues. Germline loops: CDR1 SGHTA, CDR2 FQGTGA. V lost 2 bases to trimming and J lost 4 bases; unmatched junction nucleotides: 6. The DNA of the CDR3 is TGTGCCAGCAGCTTAGGCGGCGGGAGGGATTACGAGCAGTACTTC. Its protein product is CASSLGGGRDYEQYF.

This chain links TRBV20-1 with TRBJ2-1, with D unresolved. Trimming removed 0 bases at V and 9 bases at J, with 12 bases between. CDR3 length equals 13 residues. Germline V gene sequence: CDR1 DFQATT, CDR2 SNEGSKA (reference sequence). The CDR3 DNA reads TGCAGTGCTAGAGAGGCCGCAGTTCGTGAGCAGTTCTTC. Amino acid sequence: CSAREAAVREQFF.

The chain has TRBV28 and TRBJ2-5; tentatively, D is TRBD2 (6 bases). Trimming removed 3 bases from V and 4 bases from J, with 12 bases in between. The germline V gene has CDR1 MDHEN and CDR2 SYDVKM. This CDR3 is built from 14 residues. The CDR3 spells CASSFTDGGETQYF. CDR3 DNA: TGTGCCAGCAGTTTTACGGACGGGGGAGAGACCCAGTACTTC.

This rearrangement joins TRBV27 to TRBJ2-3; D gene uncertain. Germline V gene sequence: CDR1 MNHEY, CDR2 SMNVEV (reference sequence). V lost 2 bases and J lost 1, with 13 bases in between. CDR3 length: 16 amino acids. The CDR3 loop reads CASSLLAVGRTDTQYF. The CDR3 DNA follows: TGTGCCAGCAGTTTACTTGCGGTCGGTCGCACAGATACGCAGTATTTT.

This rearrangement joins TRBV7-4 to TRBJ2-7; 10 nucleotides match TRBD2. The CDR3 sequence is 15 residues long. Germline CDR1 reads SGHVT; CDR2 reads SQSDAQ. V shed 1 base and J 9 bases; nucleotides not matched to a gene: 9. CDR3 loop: CASSLGSGRVAGQYF. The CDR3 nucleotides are TGTGCCAGCAGCTTAGGCAGCGGGAGGGTGGCCGGGCAGTACTTC.

CDR3 DNA sequence: TGTGCCAGCAGTTATGATGAGGCCGGGGAGCTGTTTTTT. Its translation is CASSYDEAGELFF. This chain uses TRBV6-2 or TRBV6-3 with TRBJ2-2; D is unclear. This CDR3 is 13 amino acids long. Trimming left V 3 bases short and J 6 bases short, with 8 bases between. Germline V CDR1 and CDR2: MNHEY, SVGEGT.

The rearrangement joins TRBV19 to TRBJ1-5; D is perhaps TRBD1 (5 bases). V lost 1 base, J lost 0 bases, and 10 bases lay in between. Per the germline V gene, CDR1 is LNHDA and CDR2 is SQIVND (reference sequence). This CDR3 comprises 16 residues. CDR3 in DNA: TGTGCCAGTAGTATAGCCGCGGACATTAGCAATCAGCCCCAGCATTTT. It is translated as CASSIAADISNQPQHF. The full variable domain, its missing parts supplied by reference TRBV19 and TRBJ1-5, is DGGITQSPKYLFRKEGQNVTLSCEQNLNHDAMYWYRQDPGQGLRLIYYSQIVNDFQKGDIAEGYSVSREKKESFPLTVTSAQKNPTAFYLCASSIAADISNQPQHFGDGTRLSIL.

The CDR3 DNA reads TGTGCCAGCAGTGAATCTGGGCGATTGTACCAAGAGACCCAGTACTTC. Protein: CASSESGRLYQETQYF. This sequence joins TRBV25-1 and TRBJ2-5; D is uncertain. The CDR3 runs 16 residues. From germline, CDR1 is MGHDK and CDR2 SYGVNS. V shed 1 base and J shed 0 bases, with 12 bases lying between them.